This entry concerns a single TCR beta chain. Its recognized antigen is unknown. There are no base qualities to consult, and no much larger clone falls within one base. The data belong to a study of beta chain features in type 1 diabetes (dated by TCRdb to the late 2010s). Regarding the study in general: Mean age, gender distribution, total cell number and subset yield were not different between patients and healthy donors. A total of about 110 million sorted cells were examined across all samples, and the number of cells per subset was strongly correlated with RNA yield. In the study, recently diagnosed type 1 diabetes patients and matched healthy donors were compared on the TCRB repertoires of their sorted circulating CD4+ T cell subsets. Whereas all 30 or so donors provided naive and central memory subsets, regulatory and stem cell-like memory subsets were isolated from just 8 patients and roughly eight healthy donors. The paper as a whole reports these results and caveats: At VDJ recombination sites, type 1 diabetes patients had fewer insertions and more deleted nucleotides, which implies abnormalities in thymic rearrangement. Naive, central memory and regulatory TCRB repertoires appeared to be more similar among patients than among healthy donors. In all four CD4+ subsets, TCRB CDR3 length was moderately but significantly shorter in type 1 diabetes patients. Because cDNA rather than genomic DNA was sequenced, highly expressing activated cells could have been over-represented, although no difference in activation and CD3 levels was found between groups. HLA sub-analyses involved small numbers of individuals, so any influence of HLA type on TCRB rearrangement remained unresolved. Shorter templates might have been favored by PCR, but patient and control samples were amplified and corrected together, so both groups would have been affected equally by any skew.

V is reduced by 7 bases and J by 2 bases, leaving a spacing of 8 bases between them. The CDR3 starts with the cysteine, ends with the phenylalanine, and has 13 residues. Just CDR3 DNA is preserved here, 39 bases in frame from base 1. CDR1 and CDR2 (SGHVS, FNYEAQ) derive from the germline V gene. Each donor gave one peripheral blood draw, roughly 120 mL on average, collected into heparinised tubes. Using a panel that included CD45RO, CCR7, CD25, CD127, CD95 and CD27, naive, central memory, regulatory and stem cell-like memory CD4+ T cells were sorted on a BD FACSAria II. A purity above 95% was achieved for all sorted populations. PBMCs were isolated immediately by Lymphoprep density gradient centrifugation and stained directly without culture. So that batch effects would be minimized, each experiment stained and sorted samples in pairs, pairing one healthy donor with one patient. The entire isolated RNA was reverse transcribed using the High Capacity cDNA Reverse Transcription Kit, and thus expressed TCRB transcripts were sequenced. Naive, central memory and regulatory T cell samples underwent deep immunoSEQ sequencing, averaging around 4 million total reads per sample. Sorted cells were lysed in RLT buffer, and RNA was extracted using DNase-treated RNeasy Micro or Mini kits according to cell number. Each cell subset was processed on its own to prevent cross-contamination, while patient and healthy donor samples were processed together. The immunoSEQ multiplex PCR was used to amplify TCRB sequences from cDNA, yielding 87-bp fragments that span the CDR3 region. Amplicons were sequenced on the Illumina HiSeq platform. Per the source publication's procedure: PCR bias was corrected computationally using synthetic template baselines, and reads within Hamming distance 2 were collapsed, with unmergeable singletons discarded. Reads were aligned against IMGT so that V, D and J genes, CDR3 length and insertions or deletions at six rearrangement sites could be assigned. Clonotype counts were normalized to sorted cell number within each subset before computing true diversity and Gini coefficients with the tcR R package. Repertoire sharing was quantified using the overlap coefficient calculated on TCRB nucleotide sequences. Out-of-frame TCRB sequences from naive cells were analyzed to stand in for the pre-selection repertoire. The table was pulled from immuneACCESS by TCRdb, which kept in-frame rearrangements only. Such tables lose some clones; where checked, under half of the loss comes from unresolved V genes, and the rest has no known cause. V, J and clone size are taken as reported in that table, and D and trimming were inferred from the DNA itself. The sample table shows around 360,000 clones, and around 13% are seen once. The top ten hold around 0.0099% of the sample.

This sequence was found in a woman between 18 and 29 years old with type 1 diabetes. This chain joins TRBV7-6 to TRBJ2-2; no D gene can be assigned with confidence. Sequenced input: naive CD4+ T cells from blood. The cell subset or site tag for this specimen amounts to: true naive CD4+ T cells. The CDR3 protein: CASTRLNTGELFF. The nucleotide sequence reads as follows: TGTGCCAGCACTAGACTTAACACCGGGGAGCTGTTTTTT.